This T cell receptor beta chain was captured in a study of T cell changes during pregnancy in multiple sclerosis. The CDR3 is made up of 17 amino acids. V was clipped by 0 bases and J by 0 bases; unmatched bases: 6. Germline CDR1 reads SGHKS; CDR2 reads YYEKEE (reference sequence). The repertoire was sequenced with immunoSEQ multiplex PCR; TCRdb's copy has only in-frame clones and lacks some. The profile shows around 100,000 clones, almost 95% of them singletons. This specimen was peripheral blood, taken after pregnancy. The chain employs TRBV5-5 and TRBJ1-1, with 9 bases matching TRBD1. The TCR comes from a female donor with multiple sclerosis, enrolled in a pregnancy study. Here the CDR3 DNA reads TGTGCCAGCAGCTTGGCTCCGGGACAGGGAATGAACACTGAAGCTTTCTTT. This encodes CASSLAPGQGMNTEAFF. Looking up the rest from reference TRBV5-5 and TRBJ1-1 gives the full variable domain: DAGVTQSPTHLIKTRGQQVTLRCSPISGHKSVSWYQQVLGQGPQFIFQYYEKEERGRGNFPDRFSARQFPNYSSELNVNALLLGDSALYLCASSLAPGQGMNTEAFFGQGTRLTVV.